The sequence of this T cell receptor (beta chain) was determined in a study of CXCR3-negative and CXCR3-positive naive CD8 T cells. Whole-study results and caveats: CXCR3-positive naive cells had more hydrophobic TRB CDR3s than CXCR3-negative naive cells. Cryopreservation partially decreased CXCR3 expression, and most assays used fresh PBMCs. Naive cells used TRBV-TRBJ genes in much the same way whether CXCR3-negative or CXCR3-positive; memory cells did not.

TRB cDNA was prepared as libraries by UMI-labeled 5' RACE. TCRdb re-called the 5' RACE reads, yielding one record per CDR3 amino acid sequence without DNA. The listing contains fewer than 65,000 distinct CDR3 sequences. Worth noting for this clonotype: The antigen is not known.

CDR1 and CDR2 from the germline V gene are LGHNA and YNFKEQ. The length of the CDR3 is 17 residues. Sequenced material: naive CXCR3+ CD8+ T cells from blood. Regarding subset: CD45RO-CCR7+CD27+CD95- naive CD8+ T cells expressing CXCR3 (TNR3+). The J gene is TRBJ2-2, the V gene TRBV4-2; TCRdb's D call of TRBD1 is untestable without DNA. The source is a human donor in good health. Some clones in this sample may be carry-over from other donors' samples. The CDR3 region is CASSQAPGQLNTGELFF.